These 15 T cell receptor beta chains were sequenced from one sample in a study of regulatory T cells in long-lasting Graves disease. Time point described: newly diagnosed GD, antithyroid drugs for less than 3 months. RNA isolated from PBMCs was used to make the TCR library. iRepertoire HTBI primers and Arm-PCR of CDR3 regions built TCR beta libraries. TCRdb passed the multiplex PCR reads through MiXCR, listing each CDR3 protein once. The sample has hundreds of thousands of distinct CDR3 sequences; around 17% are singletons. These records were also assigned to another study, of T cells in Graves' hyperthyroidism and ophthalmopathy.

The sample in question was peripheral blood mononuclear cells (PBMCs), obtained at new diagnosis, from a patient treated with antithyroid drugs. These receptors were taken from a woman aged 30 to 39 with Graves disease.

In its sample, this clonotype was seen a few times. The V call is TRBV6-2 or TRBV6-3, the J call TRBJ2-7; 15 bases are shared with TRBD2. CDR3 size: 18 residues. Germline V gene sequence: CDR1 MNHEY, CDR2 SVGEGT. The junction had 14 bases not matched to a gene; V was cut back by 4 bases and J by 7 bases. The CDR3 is CASSSGTSGRTPRREQYF. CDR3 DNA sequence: TGTGCCAGCAGTTCCGGGACTAGCGGGAGGACGCCGCGGAGGGAGCAGTACTTC.

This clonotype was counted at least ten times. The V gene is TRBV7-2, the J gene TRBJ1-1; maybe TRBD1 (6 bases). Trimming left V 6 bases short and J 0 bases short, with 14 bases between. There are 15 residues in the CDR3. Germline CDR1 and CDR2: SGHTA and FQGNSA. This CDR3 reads CASSRQGTMNTEAFF. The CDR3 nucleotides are TGTGCCAGCAGTCGCCAGGGGACAATGAACACTGAAGCTTTCTTT.

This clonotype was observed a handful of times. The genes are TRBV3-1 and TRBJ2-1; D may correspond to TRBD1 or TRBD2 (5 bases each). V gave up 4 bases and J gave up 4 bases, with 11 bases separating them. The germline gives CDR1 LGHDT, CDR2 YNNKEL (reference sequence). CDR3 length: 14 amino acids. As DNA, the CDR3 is TGTGCCAGCAGCCCTCATGGGGGATACAATGAGCAGTTCTTC. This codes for CASSPHGGYNEQFF.

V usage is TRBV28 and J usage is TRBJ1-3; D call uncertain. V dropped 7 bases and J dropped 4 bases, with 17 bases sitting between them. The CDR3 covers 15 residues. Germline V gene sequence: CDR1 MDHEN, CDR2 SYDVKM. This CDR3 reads CASIPGPQGGNTIYF. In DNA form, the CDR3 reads TGTGCCAGCATCCCCGGGCCTCAAGGCGGAAACACCATATATTTT.

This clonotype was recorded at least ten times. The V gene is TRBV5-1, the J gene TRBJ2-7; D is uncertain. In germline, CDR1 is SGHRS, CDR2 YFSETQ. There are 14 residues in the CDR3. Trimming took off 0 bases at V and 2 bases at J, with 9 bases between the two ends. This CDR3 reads CASSLAQAAYEQYF. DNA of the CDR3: TGCGCCAGCAGCTTGGCTCAGGCCGCCTACGAGCAGTACTTC.

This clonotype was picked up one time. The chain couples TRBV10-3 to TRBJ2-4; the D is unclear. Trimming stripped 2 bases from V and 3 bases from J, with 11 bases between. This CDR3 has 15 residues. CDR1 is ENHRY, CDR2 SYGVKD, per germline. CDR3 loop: CAISEGNSYKNIQYF. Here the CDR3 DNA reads TGTGCCATCAGTGAGGGGAACAGTTACAAAAACATTCAGTACTTC.

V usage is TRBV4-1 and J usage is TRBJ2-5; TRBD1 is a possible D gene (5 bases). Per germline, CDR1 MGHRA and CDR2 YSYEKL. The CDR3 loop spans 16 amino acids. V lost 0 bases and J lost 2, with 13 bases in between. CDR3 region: CASSQDARRTQETQYF. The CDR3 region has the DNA TGCGCCAGCAGCCAAGACGCAAGAAGGACACAAGAGACCCAGTACTTC.

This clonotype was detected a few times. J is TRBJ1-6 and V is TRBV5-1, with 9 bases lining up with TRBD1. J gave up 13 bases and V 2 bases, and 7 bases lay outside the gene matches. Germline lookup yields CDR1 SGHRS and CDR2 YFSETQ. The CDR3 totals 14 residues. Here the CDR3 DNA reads TGCGCCAGCAGCTTAGGGGACAGGGCTGTGCCCCTCCACTTT. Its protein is CASSLGDRAVPLHF.

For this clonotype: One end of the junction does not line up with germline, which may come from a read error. The CDR3 DNA reads as TGTGCCAGCAGCTATCGGGGGGGGGATTCACCCCCCCACTTT. Protein product: CASSYRGGDSPPHF. The chain has TRBV6-9 and TRBJ1-6; TRBD1 might be the D (5 bases). The CDR3 covers 14 residues. Germline V CDR1 and CDR2: MNHGY, SVAAGI.

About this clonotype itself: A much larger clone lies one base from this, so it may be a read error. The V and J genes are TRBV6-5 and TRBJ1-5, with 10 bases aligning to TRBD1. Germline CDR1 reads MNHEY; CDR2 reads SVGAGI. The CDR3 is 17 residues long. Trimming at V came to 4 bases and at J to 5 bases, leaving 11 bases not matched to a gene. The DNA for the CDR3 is TGTGCCAGCAGTTCCTGTTCCGGGACAGGGGCGTATCAGCCCCAGCATTTT. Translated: CASSSCSGTGAYQPQHF.

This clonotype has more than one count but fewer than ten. CDR3 DNA: TGTGCCAGCAGTTTAAAGGTGCCGGGGACCTACGAGCAGTACTTC. Amino acid sequence: CASSLKVPGTYEQYF. The V gene is TRBV27, the J gene TRBJ2-7, with D perhaps matching TRBD2 (5 bases). The CDR3 covers 15 residues. Germline lookup yields CDR1 MNHEY and CDR2 SMNVEV (reference sequence). V lost 2 bases, J lost 2 bases, and 13 bases lay in between.

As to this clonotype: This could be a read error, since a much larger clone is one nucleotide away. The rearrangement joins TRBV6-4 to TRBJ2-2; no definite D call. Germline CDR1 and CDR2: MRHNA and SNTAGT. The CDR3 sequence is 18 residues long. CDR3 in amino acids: CANSDVLVSDANTGELFF. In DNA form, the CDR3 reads TGTGCCAACAGTGATGTGCTGGTGAGCGACGCGAACACCGGGGAGCTGTTTTTT.

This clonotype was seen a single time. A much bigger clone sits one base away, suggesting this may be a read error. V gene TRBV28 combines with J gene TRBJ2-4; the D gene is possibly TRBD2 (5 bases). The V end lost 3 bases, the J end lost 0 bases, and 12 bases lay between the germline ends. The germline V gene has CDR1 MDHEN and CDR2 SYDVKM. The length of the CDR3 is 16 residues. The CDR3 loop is CASSFGGVVAKNIQYF. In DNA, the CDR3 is TGTGCCAGCAGTTTCGGAGGTGTGGTAGCCAAAAACATTCAGTACTTC.

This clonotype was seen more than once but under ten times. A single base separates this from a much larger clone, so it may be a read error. CDR3 in DNA: TGTGCCTGCAGACCCGGACAGCCTATGAACACTGAAGCTTTCTTT. Its translation is CACRPGQPMNTEAFF. The chain recombines TRBV6-1 with TRBJ1-1; TRBD1 might be the D (6 bases). Per the germline V gene, CDR1 is MNHNS and CDR2 is SASEGT. CDR3 length: 15 amino acids.

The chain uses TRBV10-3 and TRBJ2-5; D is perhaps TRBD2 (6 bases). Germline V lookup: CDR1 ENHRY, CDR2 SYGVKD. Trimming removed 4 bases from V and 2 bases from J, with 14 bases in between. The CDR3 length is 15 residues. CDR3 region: CAISGEGRRQETQYF. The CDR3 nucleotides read TGTGCCATCAGTGGAGAGGGGAGGCGGCAAGAGACCCAGTACTTC.